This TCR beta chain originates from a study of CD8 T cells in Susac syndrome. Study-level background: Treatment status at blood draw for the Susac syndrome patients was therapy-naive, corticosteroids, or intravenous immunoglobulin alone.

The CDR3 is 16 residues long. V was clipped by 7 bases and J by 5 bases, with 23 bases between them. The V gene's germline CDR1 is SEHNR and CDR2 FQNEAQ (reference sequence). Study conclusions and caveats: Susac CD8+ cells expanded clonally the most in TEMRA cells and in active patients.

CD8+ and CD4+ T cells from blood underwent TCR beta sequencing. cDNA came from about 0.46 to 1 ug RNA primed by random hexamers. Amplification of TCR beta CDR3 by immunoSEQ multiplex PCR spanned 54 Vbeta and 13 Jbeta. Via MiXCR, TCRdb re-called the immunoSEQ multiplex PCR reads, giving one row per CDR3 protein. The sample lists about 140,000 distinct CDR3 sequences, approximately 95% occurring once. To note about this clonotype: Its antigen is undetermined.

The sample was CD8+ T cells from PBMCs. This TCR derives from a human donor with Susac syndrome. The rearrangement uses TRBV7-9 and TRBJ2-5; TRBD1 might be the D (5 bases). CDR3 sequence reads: CASTARAGPSEETQYF. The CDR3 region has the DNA TGTGCCAGCACGGCACGGGCAGGGCCCTCAGAGGAGACCCAGTACTTC.